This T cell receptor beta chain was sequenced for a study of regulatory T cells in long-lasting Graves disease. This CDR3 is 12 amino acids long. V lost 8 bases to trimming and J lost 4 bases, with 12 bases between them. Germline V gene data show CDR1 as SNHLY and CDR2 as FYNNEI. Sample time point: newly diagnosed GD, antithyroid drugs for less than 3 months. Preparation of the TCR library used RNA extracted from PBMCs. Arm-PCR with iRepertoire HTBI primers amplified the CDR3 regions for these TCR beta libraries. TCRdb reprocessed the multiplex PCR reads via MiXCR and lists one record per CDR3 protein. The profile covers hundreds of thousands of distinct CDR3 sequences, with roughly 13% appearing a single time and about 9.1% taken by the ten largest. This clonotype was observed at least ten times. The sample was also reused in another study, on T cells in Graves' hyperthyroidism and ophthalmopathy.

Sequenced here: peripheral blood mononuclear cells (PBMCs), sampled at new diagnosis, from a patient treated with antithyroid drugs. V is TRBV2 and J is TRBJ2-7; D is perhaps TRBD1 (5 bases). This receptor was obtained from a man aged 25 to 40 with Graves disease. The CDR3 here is CASGQETYEQYF. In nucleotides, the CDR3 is TGTGCCAGCGGACAAGAGACGTACGAGCAGTACTTC.